This TCR beta chain was identified in a study of blood T cells in healthy people across ages (dated by TCRdb to about 2015). Broadly, across the study: In model experiments, template switching captured about one uniquely barcoded TCR beta cDNA molecule for every two T cells. The study measured age-related changes in TCR beta repertoire diversity using deep sequencing normalized with unique cDNA molecular identifiers. Two additional independent replicas of 1 million unique cDNA reads from the same blood draw were analyzed for two donors (one aged 18 to 29 and one aged 80 or older). To avoid experimental bias, donors of different ages were distributed randomly across sequencing lanes. The donors were divided into four age groups: young (average roughly 15 years), middle-aged (around 37), aged (roughly 66) and long-lived (around 87). The paper as a whole reports these results and caveats: Observed TCR beta diversity per million T cells fell roughly linearly with age, and a significant reduction was already apparent by age roughly 41. Estimates of total diversity from one million sequenced T cells were regarded as lower bounds and underestimates. Compared with the aged group, the long-lived group had more naive CD4+ T cells, fewer expanded clones and increased TCR diversity, a pattern suggesting age selection. A strong correlation was found between observed TCR beta diversity and the percentage of naive T cells measured by flow cytometry. Conclusive comparison of naive and antigen-experienced compartments was prevented by the profiling of bulk unsorted PBMCs. Because the CMV infection status of the donors was unknown, age-related changes in expanded clonotypes may potentially have been confounded.

The library was generated by 5' RACE. Sequencing was carried out with an Illumina HiSeq 2500. A second PCR of about 6 to 12 cycles was run with a J-beta primer mix and a sample-barcoded 5' primer. A template-switch 5' adaptor carrying 12 random nucleotides introduced a unique molecular identifier onto each TCR beta cDNA molecule. At least 2.5 million CDR3-containing paired-end reads were obtained from each sample. The Mint cDNA synthesis kit, primed by a TRBC-specific oligonucleotide, was used to synthesize first-strand cDNA from all RNA. Following uracil-DNA glycosylase treatment, all cDNA underwent a first 18-cycle PCR with the universal primers M1SS and BC2_uni_R. For the original study's pipeline: For normalization, 1 million high-quality reads were randomly selected from each sample, with every read carrying a distinct molecular identifier. Reads with shared molecular identifiers were discarded instead of being binned into consensus sequences. MiTCR, run with a Q25 quality threshold and the strictest error-elimination algorithm, handled CDR3 identification, clonotype clustering and error correction. A nonparametric unseen species model with Euler transformation was used to estimate lower-bound total TCR beta diversity. In-frame beta chains were kept once TCRdb had trimmed the public reads at Q25 with fastp and called clones with MiXCR. CDR3 protein sequences are deduplicated, and each keeps its most common genes and DNA. Here the V and J calls rest on TCRdb's processing, not on the authors' analysis. The sample table lists 650,000 to 1,000,000 distinct CDR3 sequences, approximately 35% of them with a count of one. The top ten constitute 10% to 15% of the sample.

Donors were roughly 40 systemically healthy Caucasian individuals from Russia aged roughly 6 to 90 years. Each donor gave ten milliliters of peripheral blood, drawn into EDTA-treated Vacutainer tubes. PBMCs were isolated by Ficoll-Paque density-gradient centrifugation, with at least 7 million obtained per sample. Total RNA, at least 6 micrograms per sample, was extracted from PBMCs with Trizol reagent. Naive CD45RAhigh/CD27high T cell percentages were measured by flow cytometry on a PBMC aliquot from every donor. Concerning this clonotype: The specificity of this receptor is unknown. Per-base qualities were not stored, and no clone one base away is much larger.

The CDR3 sequence holds 18 residues, the cysteine and phenylalanine included. This entry keeps only the CDR3 DNA: 54 bases, framed from base 1. CDR1 and CDR2, per the germline V gene (reference sequence), are PRHDT and FYEKMQ. After removal of 1 base from V and 11 bases from J, the junction retains 20 bases not matched to a gene. The clonotype was recovered from a man younger than 30 in good health. Sequenced material: blood. The rearrangement joined TRBV13 to TRBJ2-5, with 9 junctional bases fitting TRBD1. The DNA sequence follows: TGTGCCAGCAGCTTAGCCCATGCTGGACAGGGGACAGTCAATGAGCAGTACTTC. Translated, this is CASSLAHAGQGTVNEQYF.